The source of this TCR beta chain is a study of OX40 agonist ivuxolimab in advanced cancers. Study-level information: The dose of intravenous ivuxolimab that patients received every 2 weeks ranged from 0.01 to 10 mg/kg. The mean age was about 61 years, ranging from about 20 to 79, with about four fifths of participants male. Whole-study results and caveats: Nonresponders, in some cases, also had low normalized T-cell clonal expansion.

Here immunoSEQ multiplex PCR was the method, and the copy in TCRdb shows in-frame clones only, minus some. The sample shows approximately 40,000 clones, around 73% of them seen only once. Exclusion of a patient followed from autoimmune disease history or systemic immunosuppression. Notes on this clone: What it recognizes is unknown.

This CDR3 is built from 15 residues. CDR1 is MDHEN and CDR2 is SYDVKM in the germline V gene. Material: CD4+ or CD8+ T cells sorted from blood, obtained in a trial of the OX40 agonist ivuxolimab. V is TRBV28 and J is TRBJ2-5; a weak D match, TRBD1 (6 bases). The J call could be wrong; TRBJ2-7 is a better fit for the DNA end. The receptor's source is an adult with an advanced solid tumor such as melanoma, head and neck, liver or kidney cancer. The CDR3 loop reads CASSPPGTPSYEQYF. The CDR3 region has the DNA TGTGCCAGCAGTCCACCCGGGACACCCTCCTACGAGCAGTACTTC.